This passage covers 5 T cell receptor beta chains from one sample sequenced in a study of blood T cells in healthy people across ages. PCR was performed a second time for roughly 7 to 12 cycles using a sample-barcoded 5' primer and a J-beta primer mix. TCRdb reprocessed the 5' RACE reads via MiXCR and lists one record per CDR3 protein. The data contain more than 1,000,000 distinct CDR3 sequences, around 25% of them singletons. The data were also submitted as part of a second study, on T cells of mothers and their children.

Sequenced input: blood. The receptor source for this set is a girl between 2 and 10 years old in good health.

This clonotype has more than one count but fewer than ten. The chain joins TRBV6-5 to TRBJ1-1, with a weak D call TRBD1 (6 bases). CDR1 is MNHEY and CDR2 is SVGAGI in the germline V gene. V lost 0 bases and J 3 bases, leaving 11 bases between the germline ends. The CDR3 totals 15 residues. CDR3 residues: CASSYSTGGDTEAFF. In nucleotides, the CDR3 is TGTGCCAGCAGTTACTCGACAGGAGGGGACACTGAAGCTTTCTTT.

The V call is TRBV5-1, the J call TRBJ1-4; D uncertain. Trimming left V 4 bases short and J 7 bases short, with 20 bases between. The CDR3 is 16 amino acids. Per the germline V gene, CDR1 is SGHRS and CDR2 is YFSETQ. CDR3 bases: TGCGCCAGCAGCCCCCGGCTGGAGAATATCGGTGAAAAACTGTTTTTT. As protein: CASSPRLENIGEKLFF. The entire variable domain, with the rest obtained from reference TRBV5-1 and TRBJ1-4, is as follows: KAGVTQTPRYLIKTRGQQVTLSCSPISGHRSVSWYQQTPGQGLQFLFEYFSETQRNKGNFPGRFSGRQFSNSRSEMNVSTLELGDSALYLCASSPRLENIGEKLFFGSGTQLSVL.

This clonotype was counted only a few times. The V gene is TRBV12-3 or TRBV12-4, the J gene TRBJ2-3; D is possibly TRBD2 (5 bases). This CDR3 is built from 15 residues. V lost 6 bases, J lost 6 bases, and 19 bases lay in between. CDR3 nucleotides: TGTGCCAGCAGCCAGAGGGCCCTCTCCATCGATACGCAGTATTTT. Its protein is CASSQRALSIDTQYF.

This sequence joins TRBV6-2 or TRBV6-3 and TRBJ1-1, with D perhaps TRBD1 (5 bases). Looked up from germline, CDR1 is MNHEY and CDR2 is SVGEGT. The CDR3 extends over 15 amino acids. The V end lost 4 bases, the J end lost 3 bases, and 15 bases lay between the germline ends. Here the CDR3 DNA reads TGTGCCAGCAGTTCTATCAGGGTCATGGACACTGAAGCTTTCTTT. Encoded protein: CASSSIRVMDTEAFF.

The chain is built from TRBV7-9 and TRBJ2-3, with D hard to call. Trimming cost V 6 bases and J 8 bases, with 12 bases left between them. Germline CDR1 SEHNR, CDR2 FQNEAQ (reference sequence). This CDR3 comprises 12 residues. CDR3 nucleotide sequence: TGTGCCAGCAGTTCGGATATGATTACGCAGTATTTT. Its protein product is CASSSDMITQYF.